This T cell receptor (beta chain) originates from a study of spatial heterogeneity in lung cancer. Points from the study as a whole: There was tracking of ubiquitous and regional nonsynonymous mutations by the respective counts of ubiquitous and regional expanded TCRs. For expanded intratumoral alpha and beta TCRs, counts tracked tumor mutation counts.

The CDR3 runs 14 residues. Trimming removed 6 bases from V and 4 bases from J, with 13 bases in between. Germline CDR1 is SQVTM and CDR2 is ANQGSEA. This clonotype came up many times. Its antigen is as yet unknown. Time point denoted: sample taken at primary tumor resection. The donors, around 71 patients with untreated early-stage non-small cell lung cancer, provided the samples. Each TCR cDNA molecule bore a unique molecular identifier. TCRdb re-derived calls from the 5' RACE reads in MiXCR, one entry per CDR3 protein. The data show around 5,000 distinct CDR3 sequences, with about 12% seen just once and 10% held by the top ten.

The receptor was isolated from a female donor with early-stage non-small cell lung cancer. V gene TRBV29-1 combines with J gene TRBJ1-6, with a weak D call TRBD1 (6 bases). The starting material was lung tumor tissue, obtained at surgery. In DNA form, the CDR3 reads TGCAGCGTGAGACAGGACGCTTATAATTCACCCCTCCACTTT. Encoded protein: CSVRQDAYNSPLHF.